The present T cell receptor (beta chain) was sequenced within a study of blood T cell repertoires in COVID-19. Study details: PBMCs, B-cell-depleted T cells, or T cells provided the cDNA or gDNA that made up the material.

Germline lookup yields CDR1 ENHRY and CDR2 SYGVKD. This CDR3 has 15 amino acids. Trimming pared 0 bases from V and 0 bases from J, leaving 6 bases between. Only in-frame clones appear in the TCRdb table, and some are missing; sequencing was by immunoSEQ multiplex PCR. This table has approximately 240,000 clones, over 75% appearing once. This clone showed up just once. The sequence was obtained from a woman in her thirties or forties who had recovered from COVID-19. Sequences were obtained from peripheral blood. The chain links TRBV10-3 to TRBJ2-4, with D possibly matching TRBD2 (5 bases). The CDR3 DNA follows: TGTGCCATCAGTGAGTCGGAGGTAGCCAAAAACATTCAGTACTTC. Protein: CAISESEVAKNIQYF.